Given below is one TCR beta chain in context. This entry is derived from a study of blood T cell repertoires in COVID-19. Turning to the study itself: Acute and convalescent COVID-19 samples came from the United States, Italy and Spain. The analysed material was cDNA or gDNA that came from T cells, B-cell-depleted T cells, or PBMCs.

This CDR3 region has 12 residues. CDR1 and CDR2 (germline): MDHEN, SYDVKM. V lost 8 bases, J lost 4 bases, and 3 bases stayed unmatched. TCRdb's copy holds only in-frame clones and misses some; the assay was immunoSEQ multiplex PCR. This table holds more than 200,000 clones, about 79% found once. Sequenced: peripheral blood. The sequence came from a man at least 80 years old with acute or convalescent COVID-19. The chain links TRBV28 to TRBJ1-1, with 8 bases aligning to TRBD1. Written as DNA, the CDR3 is TGTGCCAGCGGGACAGGAGGCACTGAAGCTTTCTTT. Amino acid sequence: CASGTGGTEAFF.